Each of the 28 T cell receptor beta chains below was sequenced from the same sample in a study of blood T cell repertoires in COVID-19. This table comes from immunoSEQ multiplex PCR, and its TCRdb copy is limited to in-frame clones, with some not included. The sample records fewer than 300,000 clones, 85% being singletons. Sample: peripheral blood. Source of these receptors: a human donor in a cohort sampled during active COVID-19.

The chain joins TRBV7-9 to TRBJ2-3; the match to TRBD1 covers 7 bases. J was trimmed by 3 bases and V by 7 bases; bases with no gene match: 10. This CDR3 has 15 amino acids. Germline CDR1 SEHNR, CDR2 FQNEAQ (reference sequence). CDR3 loop: CASTRSTGETDTQYF. DNA of the CDR3: TGTGCCAGCACCCGAAGTACAGGGGAAACAGATACGCAGTATTTT.

This clone was counted a single time. The chain combines TRBV6-5 with TRBJ2-2; 7 positions agree with TRBD2. From germline, CDR1 is MNHEY and CDR2 SVGAGI. The CDR3 length is 13 residues. J was trimmed by 3 bases and V by 6 bases; bases with no gene match: 1. CDR3 nucleotides: TGTGCCAGCAGGACTAGCTACACCGGGGAGCTGTTTTTT. Translated, it gives CASRTSYTGELFF.

This rearrangement joins TRBV24-1 to TRBJ2-4; D perhaps matches TRBD1 (5 bases). Germline lookup yields CDR1 KGHDR and CDR2 SFDVKD. Between the trimmed V and J ends, which lost 5 bases and 7 bases, there was a span of 8 bases. There are 12 residues in the CDR3. The CDR3 DNA sequence: TGTGCCACCAGTGTTACAGGTAACATTCAGTACTTC. Its protein product is CATSVTGNIQYF.

The rearrangement uses TRBV4-1 and TRBJ1-3, with no clear D. CDR3 length: 16 amino acids. Between the trimmed V and J ends, which lost 3 bases and 2 bases, there was a span of 14 bases. Germline assignment: CDR1 MGHRA and CDR2 YSYEKL. The CDR3 protein is CASSHPGDLPGNTIYF. The CDR3 region has the DNA TGCGCCAGCAGCCATCCCGGGGATTTACCTGGAAACACCATATATTTT.

V is TRBV11-2 and J is TRBJ2-2; D is perhaps TRBD1 (5 bases). Trimming pared 5 bases from V and 6 bases from J, leaving 13 bases between. CDR1 and CDR2 from the germline V gene are SGHAT and FQNNGV. The CDR3 has 14 residues. CDR3 bases: TGTGCCAGCAGCCAGGGCCACGGAGCCGGGGAGCTGTTTTTT. Residues: CASSQGHGAGELFF. Variable domain in full (rest from reference TRBV11-2 and TRBJ2-2): EAGVAQSPRYKIIEKRQSVAFWCNPISGHATLYWYQQILGQGPKLLIQFQNNGVVDDSQLPKDRFSAERLKGVDSTLKIQPAKLEDSAVYLCASSQGHGAGELFFGEGSRLTVL.

The chain recombines TRBV4-1 with TRBJ2-1, with 10 bases identical to TRBD2. The junction had 7 bases not matched to a gene; V was cut back by 4 bases and J by 7 bases. Germline CDR1 MGHRA, CDR2 YSYEKL. The CDR3 consists of 15 residues. The CDR3 DNA reads TGCGCCAGCAGCCGGGCCGGGACTAGCGATAATGAGCAGTTCTTC. Its protein is CASSRAGTSDNEQFF.

The rearrangement joins TRBV27 to TRBJ2-7; TRBD2 matches 10 bases. V lost 6 bases to trimming and J lost 6 bases; unmatched junction nucleotides: 8. Germline assignment: CDR1 MNHEY and CDR2 SMNVEV (reference sequence). The CDR3 has 14 residues. CDR3 in DNA: TGTGCCAGCAGGCTCAGCGGGAGGGCCGCCGAGCAGTACTTC. It encodes CASRLSGRAAEQYF.

The chain combines TRBV19 with TRBJ2-1; TRBD1 matches 9 bases. Germline loops: CDR1 LNHDA, CDR2 SQIVND (reference sequence). V dropped 8 bases and J dropped 4; count of bases not matched to a gene: 6. This CDR3 is built from 14 residues. CDR3 sequence reads: CASGTGMTYNEQFF. Written as DNA, the CDR3 is TGTGCCAGTGGGACAGGGATGACATACAATGAGCAGTTCTTC.

The V and J genes are TRBV4-2 and TRBJ2-1; 16 bases align to TRBD2. With 1 base clipped from V and 3 bases from J, the junction kept 9 bases outside the gene matches. The CDR3 sequence is 20 residues long. The germline CDR1 and CDR2 sequences are LGHNA and YNFKEQ. The CDR3 sequence is CASSQVRPGLAGGIYNEQFF. The CDR3, as DNA: TGTGCCAGCAGCCAAGTCCGACCGGGACTAGCGGGAGGGATCTACAATGAGCAGTTCTTC.

The chain carries TRBV2 and TRBJ2-7; TRBD1 matches 7 bases. The CDR3 spans 14 residues. V shed 6 bases, J shed 1 base, and the junction held 6 bases outside the gene matches. The V gene's germline CDR1 is SNHLY and CDR2 FYNNEI. The CDR3 loop reads CASRPGTVSYEQYF. The CDR3, as DNA: TGTGCCAGCAGACCCGGGACAGTGTCCTACGAGCAGTACTTC. Using reference TRBV2 and TRBJ2-7 for the parts outside the CDR3, the full variable domain is EPEVTQTPSHQVTQMGQEVILRCVPISNHLYFYWYRQILGQKVEFLVSFYNNEISEKSEIFDDQFSVERPDGSNFTLKIRSTKLEDSAMYFCASRPGTVSYEQYFGPGTRLTVT.

The chain carries TRBV6-5 and TRBJ2-7; D perhaps matches TRBD1 (5 bases). Germline CDR1 reads MNHEY; CDR2 reads SVGAGI. CDR3 length equals 14 residues. V dropped 2 bases and J dropped 4 bases, with 12 bases sitting between them. The DNA for the CDR3 is TGTGCCAGCAGTTACAACGCAGGGTTATACGAGCAGTACTTC. Translated: CASSYNAGLYEQYF.

This clone has a single count. The chain combines TRBV1 with TRBJ2-7; the table's D call, TRBD1, has no DNA check behind it. TRBV1 represents a pseudogene. This CDR3 is built from 14 residues. DNA of the CDR3: TGCACCAGCAGCCAAGAGGCAGGGGAATTCGAGCAGTACTTC. As protein: CTSSQEAGEFEQYF.

The CDR3 is CASTRDRSSYEQYF. As DNA, the CDR3 is TGTGCCAGCACTAGGGACAGGAGCTCCTACGAGCAGTACTTC. This chain connects TRBV2 to TRBJ2-7; TRBD1 matches 8 bases. Trimming at V came to 7 bases and at J to 0 bases, leaving 5 bases not matched to a gene. The germline V gene has CDR1 SNHLY and CDR2 FYNNEI. CDR3 length: 14 amino acids.

In regard to this clone: The sample holds other DNA sequences that translate to the same CDR3. The chain joins TRBV28 to TRBJ2-7; TRBD2 aligns across 7 bases. The CDR3 has 14 residues. Per germline, CDR1 MDHEN and CDR2 SYDVKM. J was trimmed by 0 bases and V by 7 bases; bases with no gene match: 6. The CDR3 protein is CASTRGGSSYEQYF. CDR3 DNA: TGTGCCAGCACTCGCGGGGGAAGCTCCTACGAGCAGTACTTC.

The chain links TRBV9 to TRBJ2-3, with 9 bases aligning to TRBD1. With 7 bases clipped from V and 4 bases from J, the junction kept 7 bases outside the gene matches. The CDR3 length is 14 residues. Germline assignment: CDR1 SGDLS and CDR2 YYNGEE. The DNA of the CDR3 is TGTGCCAGCGCAAGGCGACAGGGGGCAGATACGCAGTATTTT. As protein: CASARRQGADTQYF.

This clone was recorded only once. CDR3 sequence (DNA): TGTGCCAGTAGTGGTAGCGTACTTTCCTACAATGAGCAGTTCTTC. It codes for CASSGSVLSYNEQFF. The J gene is TRBJ2-1, the V gene TRBV19; D may be TRBD2 (5 bases). Germline CDR1 LNHDA, CDR2 SQIVND (reference sequence). Trimming pared 5 bases from V and 1 base from J, leaving 12 bases between. The CDR3 covers 15 residues.

The CDR3 loop reads CAISDLAGLYEQYF. In DNA form, the CDR3 reads TGTGCCATCAGTGATTTGGCGGGGCTCTACGAGCAGTACTTC. The chain recombines TRBV10-3 with TRBJ2-7; perhaps TRBD2 as D (6 bases). V was pared by 3 bases and J by 3 bases, with 12 bases between. The V gene's germline CDR1 is ENHRY and CDR2 SYGVKD. The CDR3 has 14 residues.

The chain recombines TRBV29-1 with TRBJ2-5; D unresolved. Trimming pared 4 bases from V and 4 bases from J, leaving 7 bases between. The CDR3 extends over 11 amino acids. Germline V gene lookup returns CDR1 SQVTM and CDR2 ANQGSEA. CDR3 sequence: CSVGTVETQYF. The CDR3 bases are TGCAGCGTTGGTACTGTAGAGACCCAGTACTTC.

This rearrangement joins TRBV7-2 to TRBJ1-6; a possible D gene is TRBD1 (5 bases). CDR1 is SGHTA, CDR2 FQGNSA, per germline. The CDR3 consists of 18 residues. Trimming cost V 4 bases and J 7 bases, with 23 bases left between them. The CDR3 sequence is CASSSLSRSRPGNSPLHF. The CDR3 DNA is TGTGCCAGCAGCTCTCTCTCGCGGTCCAGGCCAGGGAATTCACCCCTCCACTTT.

The chain recombines TRBV2 with TRBJ1-1; 7 bases agree with TRBD1. The V gene end was trimmed by 10 bases and the J gene end by 3 bases; junction bases not matched to a gene: 11. CDR1 and CDR2 (germline): SNHLY, FYNNEI. CDR3 length: 14 amino acids. The CDR3 sequence is CATSAEGAYTEAFF. For the CDR3, the DNA is TGTGCCACCTCAGCCGAGGGGGCCTACACTGAAGCTTTCTTT.

The chain has TRBV11-1 and TRBJ2-5; 10 bases agree with TRBD2. This CDR3 has 19 residues. The germline V gene has CDR1 SGHAT and CDR2 FQDESV (reference sequence). The V and J ends lost 0 bases and 5 bases, in that order; junction bases with no gene match: 15. CDR3 region: CASSLAGLAGEGARETQYF. CDR3 sequence (DNA): TGTGCCAGCAGCTTAGCGGGCCTAGCGGGAGAAGGGGCTCGGGAGACCCAGTACTTC.

The chain uses TRBV7-2 and TRBJ2-1; D remains ambiguous. Germline-derived CDR1 and CDR2 are SGHTA and FQGNSA. V shed 3 bases and J shed 12 bases, with 15 bases lying between them. CDR3 length equals 13 residues. CDR3 loop: CASSLSNRYSQFF. DNA for the CDR3: TGTGCCAGCAGCTTGAGCAACAGATATTCGCAGTTCTTC.

This sequence joins TRBV7-9 and TRBJ2-6; D may be TRBD2 (6 bases). This CDR3 spans 18 amino acids. CDR1 SEHNR and CDR2 FQNEAQ come from the germline V gene (reference sequence). Trimming cost V 3 bases and J 0 bases, with 15 bases left between them. CDR3 protein: CASSLGGGAISGANVLTF. Here the CDR3 DNA reads TGTGCCAGCAGCTTGGGAGGAGGGGCAATCTCTGGGGCCAACGTCCTGACTTTC.

The chain couples TRBV29-1 to TRBJ2-2, with TRBD1 identical over 8 bases. Per germline, CDR1 SQVTM and CDR2 ANQGSEA. The CDR3 contains 14 residues. Unmatched junction bases numbered 6, after V lost 3 bases and J lost 6 bases. CDR3 sequence (DNA): TGCAGCGTTGACGGACAGGGAATCTCCGGGGAGCTGTTTTTT. Translated: CSVDGQGISGELFF.

This clone was observed once. The CDR3 DNA follows: TGCGCCAGCAGCTTGGGGGTAGGGGTGGAGACCCAGTACTTC. Its protein product is CASSLGVGVETQYF. The rearrangement links TRBV5-1 to TRBJ2-5, with a tentative D call TRBD1 (5 bases). Germline CDR1 is SGHRS and CDR2 is YFSETQ. With 0 bases removed from V and 5 bases from J, the gap between germline ends came to 11 bases. This CDR3 has 14 residues.

This clone was counted between two and nine times. The V call is TRBV7-2, the J call TRBJ1-5; maybe TRBD1 (5 bases). CDR3 length: 13 residues. CDR1 and CDR2 from the germline V gene are SGHTA and FQGNSA. Trimming shortened V by 4 bases and J by 7 bases, and 11 bases separated the two germline ends. CDR3 sequence reads: CASSSQEGQPQHF. The CDR3 nucleotides read TGTGCCAGCAGCTCGCAGGAGGGGCAGCCCCAGCATTTT.

V usage is TRBV28 and J usage is TRBJ1-6, with 7 bases lining up with TRBD1. The V segment lost 2 bases and the J segment 5 bases; nucleotides outside the gene matches: 12. The CDR3 has 18 amino acids. Germline V gives CDR1 MDHEN, CDR2 SYDVKM. CDR3 amino acids: CASSLRSWRDRNNSPLHF. The CDR3 region has the DNA TGTGCCAGCAGTTTAAGATCTTGGCGGGACAGAAATAATTCACCCCTCCACTTT.

J is TRBJ1-1 and V is TRBV6-5, with 11 positions matching TRBD1. CDR3 length: 13 residues. CDR1 MNHEY and CDR2 SVGAGI come from the germline V gene. Unmatched junction bases numbered 3, after V lost 8 bases and J lost 4 bases. The DNA of the CDR3 is TGTGCCAGCGGGGGGACAGGGGGCACTGAAGCTTTCTTT. The encoded protein is CASGGTGGTEAFF.